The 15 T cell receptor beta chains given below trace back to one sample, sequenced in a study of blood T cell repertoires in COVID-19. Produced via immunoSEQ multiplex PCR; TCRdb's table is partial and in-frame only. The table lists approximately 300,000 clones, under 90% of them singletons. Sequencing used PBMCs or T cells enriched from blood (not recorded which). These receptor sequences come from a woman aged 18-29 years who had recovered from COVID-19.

CDR3: CASSQAAEGAVNEKLFF. The CDR3 DNA follows: TGTGCCAGCAGCCAAGCTGCCGAGGGGGCGGTTAATGAAAAACTGTTTTTT. The chain recombines TRBV4-2 with TRBJ1-4; 7 bases map to TRBD1. V lost 1 base, J lost 4 bases, and 9 bases stayed unmatched. The CDR3 spans 17 residues. Germline V lookup: CDR1 LGHNA, CDR2 YNFKEQ.

CDR3 coding DNA: TGTGCCAGTAGTATATCCAGACAGGGTCATGGCTACACCTTC. Residues: CASSISRQGHGYTF. The V gene is TRBV19, the J gene TRBJ1-2, with 7 nucleotides matching TRBD1. Per the germline V gene, CDR1 is LNHDA and CDR2 is SQIVND (reference sequence). CDR3 length: 14 residues. J lost 6 bases, V lost 2 bases, and 6 bases had no gene match.

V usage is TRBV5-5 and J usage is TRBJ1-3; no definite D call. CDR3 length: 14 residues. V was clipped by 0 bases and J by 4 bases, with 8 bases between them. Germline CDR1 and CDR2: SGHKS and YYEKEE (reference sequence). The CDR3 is CASSLVQIGNTIYF. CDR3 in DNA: TGTGCCAGCAGCTTGGTACAGATCGGAAACACCATATATTTT.

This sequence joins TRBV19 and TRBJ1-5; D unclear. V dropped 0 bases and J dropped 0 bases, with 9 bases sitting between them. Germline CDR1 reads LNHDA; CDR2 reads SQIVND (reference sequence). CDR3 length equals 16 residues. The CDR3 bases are TGTGCCAGTAGTATAGAGTCCATCTATAGCAATCAGCCCCAGCATTTT. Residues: CASSIESIYSNQPQHF.

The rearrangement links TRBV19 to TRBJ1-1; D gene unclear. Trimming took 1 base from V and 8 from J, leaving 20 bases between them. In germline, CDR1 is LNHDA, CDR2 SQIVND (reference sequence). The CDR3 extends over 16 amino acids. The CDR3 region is CASSIAGLGEESEAFF. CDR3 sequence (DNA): TGTGCCAGTAGTATAGCTGGGCTCGGGGAAGAGTCAGAAGCTTTCTTT.

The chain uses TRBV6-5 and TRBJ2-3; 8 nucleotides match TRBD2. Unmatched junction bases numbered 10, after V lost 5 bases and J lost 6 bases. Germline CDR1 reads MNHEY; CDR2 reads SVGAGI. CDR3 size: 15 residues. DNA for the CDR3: TGTGCCAGCAGTCCCCGAGCGGGAGCGATGGATACGCAGTATTTT. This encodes CASSPRAGAMDTQYF.

DNA of the CDR3: TGTGCCAGCAGTGAAGCCGGGGGGAGAGGCGGGGGTTACGAGCAGTACTTC. Translated: CASSEAGGRGGGYEQYF. The V and J genes are TRBV6-1 and TRBJ2-7; 7 nucleotides match TRBD2. The CDR3 runs to 17 residues. V gave up 0 bases and J gave up 4 bases; unmatched junction bases: 12. Germline CDR1 is MNHNS and CDR2 is SASEGT.

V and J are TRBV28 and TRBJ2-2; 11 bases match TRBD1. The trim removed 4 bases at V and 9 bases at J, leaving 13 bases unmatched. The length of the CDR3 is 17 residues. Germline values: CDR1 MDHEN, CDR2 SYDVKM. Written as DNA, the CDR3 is TGTGCCAGCAGTTCCTACCCGGGACAGGGGGTATTGCGGGAGCTGTTTTTT. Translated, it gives CASSSYPGQGVLRELFF. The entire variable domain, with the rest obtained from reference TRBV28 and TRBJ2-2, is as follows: DVKVTQSSRYLVKRTGEKVFLECVQDMDHENMFWYRQDPGLGLRLIYFSYDVKMKEKGDIPEGYSVSREKKERFSLILESASTNQTSMYLCASSSYPGQGVLRELFFGEGSRLTVL.

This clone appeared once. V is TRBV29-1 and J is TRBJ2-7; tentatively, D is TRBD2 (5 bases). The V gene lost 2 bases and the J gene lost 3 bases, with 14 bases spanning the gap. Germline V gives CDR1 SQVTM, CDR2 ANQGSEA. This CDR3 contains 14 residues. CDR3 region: CSVESGGSNYEQYF. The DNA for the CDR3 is TGCAGCGTTGAATCGGGTGGGAGCAACTACGAGCAGTACTTC.

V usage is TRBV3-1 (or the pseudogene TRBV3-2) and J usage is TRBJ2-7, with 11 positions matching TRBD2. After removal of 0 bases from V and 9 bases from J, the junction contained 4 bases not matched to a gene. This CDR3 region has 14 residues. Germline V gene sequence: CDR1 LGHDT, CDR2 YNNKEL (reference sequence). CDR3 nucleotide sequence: TGTGCCAGCAGCCAAGATCGGGGACTAGCGGTGCAGTACTTC. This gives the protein CASSQDRGLAVQYF.

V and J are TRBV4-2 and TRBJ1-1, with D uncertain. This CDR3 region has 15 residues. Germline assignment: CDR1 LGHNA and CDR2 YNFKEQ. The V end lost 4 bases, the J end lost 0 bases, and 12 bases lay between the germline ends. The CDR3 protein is CASSPGALLNTEAFF. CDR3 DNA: TGTGCCAGCAGCCCGGGAGCACTGTTGAACACTGAAGCTTTCTTT.

The CDR3 DNA reads TGTGCCAGTAGTACCGGACTAGCGGTTTACGAGCAGTACTTC. Translated, it gives CASSTGLAVYEQYF. This sequence joins TRBV19 and TRBJ2-7; 10 nucleotides line up with TRBD2. After removal of 4 bases from V and 4 bases from J, the junction contained 4 bases not matched to a gene. The CDR3 has 14 residues. CDR1 and CDR2 (germline): LNHDA, SQIVND (reference sequence).

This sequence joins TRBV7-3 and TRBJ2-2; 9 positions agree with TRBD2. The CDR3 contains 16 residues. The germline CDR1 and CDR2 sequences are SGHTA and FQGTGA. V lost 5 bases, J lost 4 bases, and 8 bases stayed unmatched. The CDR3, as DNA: TGTGCCAGCAGCCGGGGTGGCGGGAGGGCCACCGGGGAGCTGTTTTTT. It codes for CASSRGGGRATGELFF.

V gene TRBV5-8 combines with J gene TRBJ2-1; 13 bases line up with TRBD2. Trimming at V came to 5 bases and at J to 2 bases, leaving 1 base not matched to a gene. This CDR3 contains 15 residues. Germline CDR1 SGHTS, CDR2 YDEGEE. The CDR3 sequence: CASRGTSGAYNEQFF. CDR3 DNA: TGTGCCAGCAGAGGGACTAGCGGGGCCTACAATGAGCAGTTCTTC.

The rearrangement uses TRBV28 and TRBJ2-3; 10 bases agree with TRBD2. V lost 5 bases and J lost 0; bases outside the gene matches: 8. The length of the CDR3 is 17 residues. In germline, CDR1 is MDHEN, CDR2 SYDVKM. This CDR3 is CASSPVIAGGSTDTQYF. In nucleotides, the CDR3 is TGTGCCAGCAGTCCAGTCATAGCGGGGGGAAGCACAGATACGCAGTATTTT.